The next 14 T cell receptor beta chains were all read from a single sample in a study of identical twins. MiXCR, run by TCRdb on the 5' RACE reads, gives a single entry per CDR3 protein. The table has around 230,000 distinct CDR3 sequences, approximately 7.1% seen once. This sample was shared with a second study, whose subject was T cells expressing NK-cell markers.

The sequenced material came from CD8+ T cells sorted from blood. The origin of the receptors is a woman aged 18-29 years in good health.

This clonotype was counted only a few times. This chain links TRBV27 with TRBJ2-5, with TRBD2 matching 9 bases. Germline V gene sequence: CDR1 MNHEY, CDR2 SMNVEV (reference sequence). The CDR3 consists of 15 residues. V dropped 3 bases and J dropped 5; count of bases not matched to a gene: 7. CDR3 in DNA: TGTGCCAGCAGTTTGAGCACTAGCGGGTGGGAGACCCAGTACTTC. Translated, it gives CASSLSTSGWETQYF.

The table lists this clonotype with many counts. CDR3 in amino acids: CASSHYPGNTGELFF. CDR3 nucleotides: TGCGCCAGCAGCCACTACCCGGGGAACACCGGGGAGCTGTTTTTT. The chain uses TRBV4-3 and TRBJ2-2; D call uncertain. This CDR3 region has 15 residues. CDR1 and CDR2 from the germline V gene are LGHNA and YSLEER. Trimming took off 3 bases at V and 1 base at J, with 9 bases between the two ends.

This clonotype was observed a few times. The CDR3 nucleotides are TGTGCCAGCAGTTTACAGGGGGCGGACGAGCAGTACTTC. Translating it yields CASSLQGADEQYF. This sequence joins TRBV27 and TRBJ2-7; TRBD1 agrees at 8 bases. V dropped 2 bases and J dropped 5; count of bases not matched to a gene: 2. The CDR3 loop spans 13 amino acids. Germline V gives CDR1 MNHEY, CDR2 SMNVEV (reference sequence).

The sample holds a few counts of this clonotype. J is TRBJ1-4 and V is TRBV12-3 or TRBV12-4, with 7 bases lining up with TRBD1. The length of the CDR3 is 14 residues. With 7 bases clipped from V and 3 bases from J, the junction kept 5 bases outside the gene matches. The CDR3 here is CASIQGEANEKLFF. In nucleotides, the CDR3 is TGTGCCAGCATCCAGGGGGAGGCTAATGAAAAACTGTTTTTT.

This clonotype has only a few counts. This chain joins TRBV12-3 or TRBV12-4 and TRBJ2-7; the match to TRBD1 covers 7 bases. This CDR3 comprises 13 residues. The trim removed 7 bases at V and 6 bases at J, leaving 9 bases unmatched. In DNA, the CDR3 is TGTGCCAGCAATATACAGGGGCGGCCCGAGCAGTACTTC. Its protein product is CASNIQGRPEQYF.

The CDR3 is CASSVDPPFAEVMINEQFF. The CDR3 nucleotides read TGTGCCAGCAGCGTAGATCCCCCTTTCGCGGAGGTGATGATCAATGAGCAGTTCTTC. This sequence joins TRBV9 and TRBJ2-1, with D possibly TRBD2 on 5 matching bases. The V and J ends lost 0 bases and 6 bases respectively, with 25 bases between them. CDR3 length equals 19 residues. Germline V gene lookup returns CDR1 SGDLS and CDR2 YYNGEE. The entire variable domain, with the rest obtained from reference TRBV9 and TRBJ2-1, is as follows: DSGVTQTPKHLITATGQRVTLRCSPRSGDLSVYWYQQSLDQGLQFLIQYYNGEERAKGNILERFSAQQFPDLHSELNLSSLELGDSALYFCASSVDPPFAEVMINEQFFGPGTRLTVL.

This clonotype was detected only a few times. The chain combines TRBV27 with TRBJ1-5, with D unresolved. The V end was cut by 4 bases, the J end by 7 bases, with 11 bases between. Germline values: CDR1 MNHEY, CDR2 SMNVEV (reference sequence). This CDR3 comprises 13 residues. CDR3 DNA sequence: TGTGCCAGCAGTTCCCTTGGGCCGCAGCCCCAGCATTTT. Translation: CASSSLGPQPQHF.

This clonotype has only a few counts. V and J are TRBV20-1 and TRBJ2-7; 7 positions agree with TRBD1. Germline V gene data show CDR1 as DFQATT and CDR2 as SNEGSKA (reference sequence). The junction had 12 bases not matched to a gene; V was cut back by 0 bases and J by 7 bases. This CDR3 is 15 amino acids long. In nucleotides, the CDR3 is TGCAGTGCTAGAGATTTGACAGGGCGGACGAAGGAGCAGTACTTC. Protein product: CSARDLTGRTKEQYF.

The chain links TRBV10-3 to TRBJ2-3; TRBD2 matches at 11 bases. With V trimmed by 0 bases and J by 3 bases, 2 bases remained unmatched. Germline-derived CDR1 and CDR2 are ENHRY and SYGVKD. The CDR3 covers 16 residues. The CDR3 loop reads CAISESTSGVTDTQYF. CDR3 nucleotide sequence: TGTGCCATCAGTGAGTCGACTAGCGGGGTTACAGATACGCAGTATTTT.

In its sample, this clonotype was seen a few times. The V gene is TRBV4-1, the J gene TRBJ2-7; the match to TRBD2 covers 8 bases. Germline CDR1 MGHRA, CDR2 YSYEKL. This CDR3 comprises 17 residues. V gave up 0 bases and J gave up 0 bases; unmatched junction bases: 7. Here the CDR3 DNA reads TGCGCCAGCAGCCAAGACAGGCGGCGGGGGGTCTCCTACGAGCAGTACTTC. Translation: CASSQDRRRGVSYEQYF.

In this sample, this clonotype turned up a few times. The chain uses TRBV12-3 or TRBV12-4 and TRBJ1-1; maybe TRBD1 (5 bases). V lost 6 bases to trimming and J lost 5 bases, with 19 bases between them. The length of the CDR3 is 15 residues. CDR3 residues: CASRSAGQGGTEAFF. The CDR3 DNA reads TGTGCCAGCAGAAGTGCGGGCCAGGGAGGAACTGAAGCTTTCTTT.

Ten or more counts support this clonotype. The chain is built from TRBV12-3 or TRBV12-4 and TRBJ2-1; possibly TRBD1 for D (6 bases). Trimming pared 8 bases from V and 10 bases from J, leaving 12 bases between. The CDR3 is 11 residues long. This CDR3 is CASGGASEQFF. The CDR3 region has the DNA TGTGCCAGCGGGGGCGCTTCGGAGCAGTTCTTC.

In its sample, this clonotype was seen a few times. This chain links TRBV27 with TRBJ2-1; 7 nucleotides line up with TRBD2. V dropped 7 bases and J dropped 1; count of bases not matched to a gene: 10. Germline V gene data show CDR1 as MNHEY and CDR2 as SMNVEV (reference sequence). This CDR3 region has 16 residues. This CDR3 reads CASTPGLAASYNEQFF. The CDR3 DNA sequence: TGTGCCAGCACCCCGGGGCTAGCGGCTTCCTACAATGAGCAGTTCTTC.

The sample holds a few counts of this clonotype. The genes are TRBV7-2 and TRBJ2-3; 7 bases are a match to TRBD2. Germline lookup yields CDR1 SGHTA and CDR2 FQGNSA. The CDR3 extends over 15 amino acids. J lost 4 bases, V lost 5 bases, and 9 bases had no gene match. In DNA, the CDR3 is TGTGCCAGCAGCACCTTGGCGGGGGAGTCAGATACGCAGTATTTT. Translation: CASSTLAGESDTQYF.